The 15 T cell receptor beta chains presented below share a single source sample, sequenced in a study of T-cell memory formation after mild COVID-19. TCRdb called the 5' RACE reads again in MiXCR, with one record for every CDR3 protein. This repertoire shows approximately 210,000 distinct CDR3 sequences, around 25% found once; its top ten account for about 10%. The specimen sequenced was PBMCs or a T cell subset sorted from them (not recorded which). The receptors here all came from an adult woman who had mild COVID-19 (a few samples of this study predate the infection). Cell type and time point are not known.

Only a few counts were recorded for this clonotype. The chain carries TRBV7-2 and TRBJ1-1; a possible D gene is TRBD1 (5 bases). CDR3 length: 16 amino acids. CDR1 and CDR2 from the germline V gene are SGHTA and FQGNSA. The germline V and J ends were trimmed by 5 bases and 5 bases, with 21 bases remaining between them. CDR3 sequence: CASSPPGRGRGTEAFF. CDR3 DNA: TGTGCCAGCAGCCCTCCTGGACGGGGGAGAGGGACTGAAGCTTTCTTT.

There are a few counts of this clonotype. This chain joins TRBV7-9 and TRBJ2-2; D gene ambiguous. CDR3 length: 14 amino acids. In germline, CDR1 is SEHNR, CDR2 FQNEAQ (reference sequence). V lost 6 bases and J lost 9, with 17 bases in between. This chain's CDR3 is CASRVVAVPRELFF. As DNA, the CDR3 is TGTGCCAGCAGGGTTGTGGCGGTCCCTCGGGAGCTGTTTTTT. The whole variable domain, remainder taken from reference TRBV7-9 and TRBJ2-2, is DTGVSQNPRHKITKRGQNVTFRCDPISEHNRLYWYRQTLGQGPEFLTYFQNEAQLEKSRLLSDRFSAERPKGSFSTLEIQRTEQGDSAMYLCASRVVAVPRELFFGEGSRLTVL.

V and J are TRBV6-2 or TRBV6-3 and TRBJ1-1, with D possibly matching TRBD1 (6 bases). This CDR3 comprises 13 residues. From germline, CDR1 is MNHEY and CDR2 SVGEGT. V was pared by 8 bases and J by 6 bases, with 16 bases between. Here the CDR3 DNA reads TGTGCCAGCGGCGAAGGGGGGGCAGCTGAAGCTTTCTTT. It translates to CASGEGGAAEAFF.

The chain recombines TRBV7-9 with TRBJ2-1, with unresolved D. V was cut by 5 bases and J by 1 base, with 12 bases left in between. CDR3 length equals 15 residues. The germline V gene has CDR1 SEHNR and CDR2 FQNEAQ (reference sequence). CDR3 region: CASSTKLDSYNEQFF. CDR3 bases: TGTGCCAGCAGCACCAAATTAGATTCCTACAATGAGCAGTTCTTC.

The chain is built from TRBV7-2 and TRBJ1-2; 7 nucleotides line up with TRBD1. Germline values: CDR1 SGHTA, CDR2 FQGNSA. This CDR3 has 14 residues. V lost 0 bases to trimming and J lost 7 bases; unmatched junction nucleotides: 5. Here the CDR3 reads CASSLADRVSGYTF. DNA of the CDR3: TGTGCCAGCAGCTTAGCCGACAGGGTTTCTGGCTACACCTTC. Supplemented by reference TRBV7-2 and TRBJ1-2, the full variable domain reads GAGVSQSPSNKVTEKGKDVELRCDPISGHTALYWYRQSLGQGLEFLIYFQGNSAPDKSGLPSDRFSAERTGGSVSTLTIQRTQQEDSAVYLCASSLADRVSGYTFGSGTRLTVV.

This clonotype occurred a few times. CDR3 nucleotide sequence: TGCAGTGCTAGAGATCAAGGCGGGGGGTCTTTGGAGACCCAGTACTTC. Encoded protein: CSARDQGGGSLETQYF. The chain employs TRBV20-1 and TRBJ2-5; 8 nucleotides match TRBD2. This CDR3 is 16 amino acids long. Germline V gene data show CDR1 as DFQATT and CDR2 as SNEGSKA (reference sequence). Trimming removed 0 bases from V and 5 bases from J; junction bases left unmatched: 11.

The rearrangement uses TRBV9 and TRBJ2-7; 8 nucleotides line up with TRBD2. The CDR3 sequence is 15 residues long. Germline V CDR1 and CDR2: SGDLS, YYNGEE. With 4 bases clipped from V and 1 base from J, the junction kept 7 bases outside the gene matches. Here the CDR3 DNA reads TGTGCCAGCAGCCCCAGCAGCGGGAGTTCCTACGAGCAGTACTTC. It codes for CASSPSSGSSYEQYF.

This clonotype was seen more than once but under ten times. The CDR3 loop reads CASSGGQVQSYEQYF. The CDR3 DNA follows: TGTGCCAGCAGTGGGGGACAGGTTCAATCCTACGAGCAGTACTTC. The J gene is TRBJ2-7, the V gene TRBV25-1, with TRBD1 matching over 8 bases. The CDR3 has 15 residues. V lost 4 bases to trimming and J lost 1 base; unmatched junction nucleotides: 6. Looked up from germline, CDR1 is MGHDK and CDR2 is SYGVNS.

In DNA form, the CDR3 reads TGTGCCAGCAGTGAAGGAGGGGATGAGACCCAGTACTTC. Amino acids: CASSEGGDETQYF. The chain is built from TRBV2 and TRBJ2-5; D possibly uses TRBD1 or TRBD2 (5 bases each). The germline gives CDR1 SNHLY, CDR2 FYNNEI. With 1 base removed from V and 5 bases from J, the gap between germline ends came to 8 bases. This CDR3 region has 13 residues. Using reference TRBV2 and TRBJ2-5 for the parts outside the CDR3, the full variable domain is EPEVTQTPSHQVTQMGQEVILRCVPISNHLYFYWYRQILGQKVEFLVSFYNNEISEKSEIFDDQFSVERPDGSNFTLKIRSTKLEDSAMYFCASSEGGDETQYFGPGTRLLVL.

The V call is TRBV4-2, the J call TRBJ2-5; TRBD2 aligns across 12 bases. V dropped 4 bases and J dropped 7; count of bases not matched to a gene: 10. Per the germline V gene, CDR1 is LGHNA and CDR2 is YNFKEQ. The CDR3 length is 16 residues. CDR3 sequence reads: CASSRGLAGYKGTQYF. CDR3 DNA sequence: TGTGCCAGCAGCCGAGGACTAGCGGGATACAAAGGGACCCAGTACTTC.

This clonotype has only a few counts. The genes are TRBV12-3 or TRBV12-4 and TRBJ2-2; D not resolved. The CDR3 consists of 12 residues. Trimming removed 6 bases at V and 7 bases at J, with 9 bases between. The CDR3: CASRSFNGELFF. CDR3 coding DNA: TGTGCCAGCAGATCTTTTAACGGGGAGCTGTTTTTT.

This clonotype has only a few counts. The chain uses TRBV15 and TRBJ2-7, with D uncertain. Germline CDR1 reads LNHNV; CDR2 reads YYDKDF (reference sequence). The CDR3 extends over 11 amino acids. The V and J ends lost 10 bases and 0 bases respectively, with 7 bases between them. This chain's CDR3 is CAIASSYEQYF. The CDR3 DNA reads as TGTGCCATCGCCAGCTCCTACGAGCAGTACTTC.

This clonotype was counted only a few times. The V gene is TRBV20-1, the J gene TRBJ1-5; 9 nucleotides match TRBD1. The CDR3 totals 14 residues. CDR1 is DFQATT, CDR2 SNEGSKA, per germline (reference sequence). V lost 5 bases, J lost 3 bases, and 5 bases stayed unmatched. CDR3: CSAAGTGYNQPQHF. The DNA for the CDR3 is TGCAGTGCTGCCGGGACAGGGTACAATCAGCCCCAGCATTTT.

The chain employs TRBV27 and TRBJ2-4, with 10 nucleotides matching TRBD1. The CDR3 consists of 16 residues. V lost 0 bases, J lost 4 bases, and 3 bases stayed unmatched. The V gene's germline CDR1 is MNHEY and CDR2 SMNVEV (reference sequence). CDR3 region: CASSLSRTGGKNIQYF. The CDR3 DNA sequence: TGTGCCAGCAGTTTATCAAGGACAGGGGGTAAAAACATTCAGTACTTC.

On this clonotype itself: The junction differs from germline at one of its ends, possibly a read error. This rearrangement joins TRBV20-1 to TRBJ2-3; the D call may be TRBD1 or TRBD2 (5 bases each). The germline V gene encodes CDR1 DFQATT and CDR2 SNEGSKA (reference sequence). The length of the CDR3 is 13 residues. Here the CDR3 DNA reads TGCAGTGCTAGGGCCGTTTATGGGACGGCGTCCTTTTTT. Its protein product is CSARAVYGTASFF.